Listed below are T cell receptor beta chains from one sample, sequenced in a study of T cell responses to AZD1222 COVID-19 vaccine. Measured with immunoSEQ multiplex PCR; TCRdb has only the in-frame clones, and not every one. Seen here are around 140,000 clones, around 91% observed once, and the top ten hold approximately 1.5%. The sequenced sample was peripheral blood, obtained on day 0 of AZD1222 vaccination. Source of these receptors: an adult in good health. Each CDR3 is given with its conserved first and last residue. The order of the fields is CDR3 DNA, CDR3 protein, V gene, J gene, clone size, D gene. D genes are given only for firm matches. Clone size is given for some rows only: seen once, a few or many times, or a class if the clone is expanded.

TGTGCCAGTAGTATGCGGGGACGCTACGAGCAGTACTTC	CASSMRGRYEQYF	TRBV19	TRBJ2-7	NA	NA
TGCGCCAGCAGCCAAGATAGACAAAGAAACACCGGGGAGCTGTTTTTT	CASSQDRQRNTGELFF	TRBV4-1	TRBJ2-2	NA	NA
TGCAGCGCGTCCCTTGGGGGGGGAAGGGAGACCCAGTACTTC	CSASLGGGRETQYF	TRBV29-1	TRBJ2-5	NA	TRBD2
TGTGCCAGCAGCGTAGTGGGGGAATGGAGAACTGAAGCTTTCTTT	CASSVVGEWRTEAFF	TRBV9	TRBJ1-1	NA	NA
TGTGCTAGCAGCTTGAGTATCTCCTACGAGCAGTACTTC	CASSLSISYEQYF	TRBV7-7	TRBJ2-7	NA	NA
TGCGCCTCCTCGAGTCGTCCGGGCGGGGAGACCCAGTACTTC	CASSSRPGGETQYF	TRBV5-1	TRBJ2-5	once	NA
TGTGCCAGCAGTTTATTGGGAGTGGGCACTGAAGCTTTCTTT	CASSLLGVGTEAFF	TRBV28	TRBJ1-1	NA	NA
TGTGCCAGCAGTAAGAGCGGGGGCACCTACAATGAGCAGTTCTTC	CASSKSGGTYNEQFF	TRBV28	TRBJ2-1	NA	TRBD2
TGTGCCAGCAGCCAGATACAGGGGGGCGCTTTCTTT	CASSQIQGGAFF	TRBV14	TRBJ1-1	few	TRBD1
TGTGCCAGCAGGGACGCTCCCTCTGGAAACACCATATATTTT	CASRDAPSGNTIYF	TRBV2	TRBJ1-3	NA	NA
TGCAGTGCTAGTCCCGGCGGGGATAATGATACGCAGTATTTT	CSASPGGDNDTQYF	TRBV20-1	TRBJ2-3	NA	NA
TGTGCCAGCAGGACCGGGACAGCGTCCGGAGGCTACACCTTC	CASRTGTASGGYTF	TRBV6-7	TRBJ1-2	NA	TRBD1
TGTGCCAGCAGCCTAGGCTTTGGGACTGAAGCTTTCTTT	CASSLGFGTEAFF	TRBV14	TRBJ1-1	NA	NA
TGTGCCGGATGGTCTCGGGGCAGTAGCCTTAGGCATCTGTTTTTT	CAGWSRGSSLRHLFF	TRBV30	TRBJ1-4	NA	NA
TGTGCCTGGAGTGGGGCGGTGTTCCATAATTCACCCCTCCACTTT	CAWSGAVFHNSPLHF	TRBV30	TRBJ1-6	NA	NA
TGTGCCAGCAGCGAGCTGAGCAGGGGTCAGCCCCAGCATTTT	CASSELSRGQPQHF	TRBV2	TRBJ1-5	NA	NA
TGTGCCAGTAGAGGGACAGGGGTTGAATATGGCTACACCTTC	CASRGTGVEYGYTF	TRBV19	TRBJ1-2	once	TRBD1
TGTGCCAGCAGCGTAGAACAGGGAACCTACGAGCAGTACTTC	CASSVEQGTYEQYF	TRBV9	TRBJ2-7	NA	NA
TGCGCCAGCAGCACCGGGACCGTCGGTACCGGGGAGCTGTTTTTT	CASSTGTVGTGELFF	TRBV5-1	TRBJ2-2	NA	NA
TGTGCCAGCAACATGAGAGGTCAGCCCCAGCATTTT	CASNMRGQPQHF	TRBV5-4	TRBJ1-5	NA	NA
TGTGCCAGCAGTTTAGGATTCGGGGGAGGGAACACCGGGGAGCTGTTTTTT	CASSLGFGGGNTGELFF	TRBV27	TRBJ2-2	NA	NA
TGTGCCAGCAGGAGGGGTAATGAGCAGTTCTTC	CASRRGNEQFF	TRBV2	TRBJ2-1	NA	NA
TGCGCCAGCAGCTTTAGGACTAGCGGTTACACAGATACGCAGTATTTT	CASSFRTSGYTDTQYF	TRBV5-1	TRBJ2-3	NA	TRBD2
TGTGCCAGCAGCAAGTTCCAGGGGACGGATGGCTACACCTTC	CASSKFQGTDGYTF	TRBV3-1/TRBV3-2	TRBJ1-2	once	NA
TGTGCCACCAGTGATCCACTACGGCCTGAGCAGTTCTTC	CATSDPLRPEQFF	TRBV24-1	TRBJ2-1	NA	NA
NA	CASNFGSGAVIATNEKLFF	TRBV28	TRBJ1-4	NA	NA